The entry below describes one T cell receptor beta chain. The antigen remains unidentified. Compared with germline, one end of the junction differs, possibly owing to a read error. The sample comes from a study of tumor-infiltrating lymphocytes in primary liver carcinoma. Study-level background: Among the tumors, stages were T1-T3 N0M0 and sizes roughly 4.2 to 11 cm. Findings of the study overall: Among the pair types, tumor region pairs showed more overlap than tumor-adjacent and tumor-blood pairs.

Researchers generated TCR beta cDNA from approximately 0.55 ug of total RNA, relying on a constant-region primer. It was through three nested multiplex PCR rounds of slightly modified ARM-PCR that TCR beta libraries arose. PCR rounds one and two used TRBV1-TRBV30 forward primers with a C-beta reverse primer for approximately 10 cycles each. TCRdb fed the multiplex PCR reads into MiXCR, producing one record per CDR3 protein. The sample records some 30,000 distinct CDR3 sequences, 60% to 85% being singletons. Co-extracted RNA and DNA came from roughly 21-30 mg of unsorted bulk tissue. Sampling targeted five separate regions of each tumor, which included the tumor centre. The CDR3 sequence is 17 residues long. In germline, CDR1 is MNHEY, CDR2 SVGAGI.

The V call is TRBV6-5, the J call TRBJ2-2; TRBD2 matches 14 bases. The sample comprised liver tumor tissue from sampling region 5. Specified subset: tumor region T5, tumor centre. The sequence was collected from a man aged 35 to 55 with primary liver carcinoma and hepatitis B virus infection. The CDR3 is CASGVRTSGGNTGELFF. The CDR3 DNA reads TGTGCCAGCGGTGTAAGGACTAGCGGGGGGAACACCGGGGAACTGTTTTTT.